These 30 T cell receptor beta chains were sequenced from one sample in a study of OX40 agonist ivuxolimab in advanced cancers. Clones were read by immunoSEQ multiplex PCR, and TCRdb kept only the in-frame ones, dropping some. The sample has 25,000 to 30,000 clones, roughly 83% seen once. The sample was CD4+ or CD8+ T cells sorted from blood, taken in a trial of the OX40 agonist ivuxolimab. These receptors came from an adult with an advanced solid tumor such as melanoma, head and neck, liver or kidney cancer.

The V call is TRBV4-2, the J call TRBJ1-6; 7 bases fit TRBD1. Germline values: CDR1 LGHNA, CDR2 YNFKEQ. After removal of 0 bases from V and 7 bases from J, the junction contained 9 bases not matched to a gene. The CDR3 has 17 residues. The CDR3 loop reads CASSQDPQGVGNSPLHF. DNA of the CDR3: TGTGCCAGCAGCCAAGATCCTCAGGGGGTGGGGAATTCACCCCTCCACTTT.

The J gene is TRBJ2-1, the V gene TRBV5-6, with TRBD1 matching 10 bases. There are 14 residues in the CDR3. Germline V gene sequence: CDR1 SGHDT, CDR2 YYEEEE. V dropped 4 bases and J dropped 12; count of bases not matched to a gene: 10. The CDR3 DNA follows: TGTGCCAGCAGCGATGGACAGGGGGGAAGGGTGCAGTTCTTC. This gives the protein CASSDGQGGRVQFF.

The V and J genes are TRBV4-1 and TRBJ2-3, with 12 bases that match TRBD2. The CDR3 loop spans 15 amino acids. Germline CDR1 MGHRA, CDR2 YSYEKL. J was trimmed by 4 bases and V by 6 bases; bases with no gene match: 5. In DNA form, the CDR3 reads TGCGCCAGCAGGCGGACTAGCGGGACGTCAGATACGCAGTATTTT. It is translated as CASRRTSGTSDTQYF.

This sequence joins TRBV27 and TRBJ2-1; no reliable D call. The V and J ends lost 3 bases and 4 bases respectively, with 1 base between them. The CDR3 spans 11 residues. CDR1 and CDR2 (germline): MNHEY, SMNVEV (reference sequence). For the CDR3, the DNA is TGTGCCAGCAGTTTGTACAATGAGCAGTTCTTC. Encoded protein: CASSLYNEQFF.

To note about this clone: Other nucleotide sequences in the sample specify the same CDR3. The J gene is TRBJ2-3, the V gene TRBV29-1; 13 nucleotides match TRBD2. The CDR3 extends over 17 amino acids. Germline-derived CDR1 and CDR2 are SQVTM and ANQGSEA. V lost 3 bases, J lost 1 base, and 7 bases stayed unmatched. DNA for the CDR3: TGCAGCGTTGAGGATCAACTAGCGGGGGGGCGCACAGATACGCAGTATTTT. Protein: CSVEDQLAGGRTDTQYF.

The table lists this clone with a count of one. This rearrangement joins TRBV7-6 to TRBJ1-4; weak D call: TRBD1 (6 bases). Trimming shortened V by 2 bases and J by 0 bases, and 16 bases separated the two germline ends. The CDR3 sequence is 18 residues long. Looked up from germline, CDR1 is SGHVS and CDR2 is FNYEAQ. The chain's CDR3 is CASSLNGQGRTTNEKLFF. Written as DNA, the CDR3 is TGTGCCAGCAGCTTAAACGGGCAGGGGAGGACAACTAATGAAAAACTGTTTTTT.

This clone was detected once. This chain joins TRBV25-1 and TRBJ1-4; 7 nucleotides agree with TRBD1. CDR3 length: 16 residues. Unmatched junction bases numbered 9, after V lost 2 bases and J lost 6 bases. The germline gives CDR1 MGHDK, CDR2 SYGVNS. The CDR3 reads CASSERGDSNYEKLFF. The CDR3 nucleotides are TGTGCCAGCAGTGAAAGAGGGGACAGCAATTATGAAAAACTGTTTTTT.

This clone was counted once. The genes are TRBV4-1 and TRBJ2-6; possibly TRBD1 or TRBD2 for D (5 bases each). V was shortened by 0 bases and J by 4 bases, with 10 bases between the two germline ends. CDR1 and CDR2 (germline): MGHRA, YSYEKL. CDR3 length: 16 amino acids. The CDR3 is CASSQERGVGANVLTF. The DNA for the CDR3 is TGCGCCAGCAGCCAAGAGAGAGGGGTAGGGGCCAACGTCCTGACTTTC.

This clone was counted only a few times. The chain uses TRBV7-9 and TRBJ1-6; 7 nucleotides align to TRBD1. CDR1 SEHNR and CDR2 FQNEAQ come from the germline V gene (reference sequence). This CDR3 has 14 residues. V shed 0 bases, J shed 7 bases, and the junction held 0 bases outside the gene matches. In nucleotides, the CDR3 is TGTGCCAGCAGCTTAGCACAGGGGAATTCACCCCTCCACTTT. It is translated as CASSLAQGNSPLHF.

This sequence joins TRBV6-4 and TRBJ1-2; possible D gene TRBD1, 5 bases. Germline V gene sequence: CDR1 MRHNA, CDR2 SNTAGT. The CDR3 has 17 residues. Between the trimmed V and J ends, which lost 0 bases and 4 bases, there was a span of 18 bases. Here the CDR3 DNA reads TGTGCCAGCAGTGACTCGAATGATCGTCCGGGGCTCTATGGCTACACCTTC. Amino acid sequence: CASSDSNDRPGLYGYTF.

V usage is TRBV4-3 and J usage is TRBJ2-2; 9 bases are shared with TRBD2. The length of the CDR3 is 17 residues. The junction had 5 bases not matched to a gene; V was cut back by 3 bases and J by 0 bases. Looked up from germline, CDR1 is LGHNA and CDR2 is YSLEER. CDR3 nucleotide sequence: TGCGCCAGCAGCCAGGTAGTAGCGGGAGCGAACACCGGGGAGCTGTTTTTT. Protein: CASSQVVAGANTGELFF.

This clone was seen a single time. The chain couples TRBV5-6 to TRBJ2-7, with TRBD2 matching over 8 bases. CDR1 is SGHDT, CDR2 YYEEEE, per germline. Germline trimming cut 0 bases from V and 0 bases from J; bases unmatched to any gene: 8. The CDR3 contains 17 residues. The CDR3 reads CASSLALGTSGSYEQYF. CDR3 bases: TGTGCCAGCAGCTTGGCCCTGGGAACTAGCGGCTCCTACGAGCAGTACTTC.

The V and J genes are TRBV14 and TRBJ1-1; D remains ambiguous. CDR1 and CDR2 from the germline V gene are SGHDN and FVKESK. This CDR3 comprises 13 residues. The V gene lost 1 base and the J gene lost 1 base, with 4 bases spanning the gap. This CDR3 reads CASSQGRNTEAFF. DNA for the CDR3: TGTGCCAGCAGCCAAGGGCGGAACACTGAAGCTTTCTTT.

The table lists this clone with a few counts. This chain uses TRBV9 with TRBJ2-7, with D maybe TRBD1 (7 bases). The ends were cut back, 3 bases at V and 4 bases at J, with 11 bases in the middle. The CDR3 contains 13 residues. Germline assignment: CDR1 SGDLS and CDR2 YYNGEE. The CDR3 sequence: CASSGGTAYEQYF. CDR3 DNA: TGTGCCAGCAGCGGCGGGACAGCATACGAGCAGTACTTC.

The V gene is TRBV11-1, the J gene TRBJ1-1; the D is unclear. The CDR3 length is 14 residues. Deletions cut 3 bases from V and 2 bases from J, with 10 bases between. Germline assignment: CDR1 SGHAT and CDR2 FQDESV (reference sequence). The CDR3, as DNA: TGTGCCAGCAGCTTCGATACGATAAACACTGAAGCTTTCTTT. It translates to CASSFDTINTEAFF.

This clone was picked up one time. The CDR3 loop is CASSQDPGPVASQPQHF. Written as DNA, the CDR3 is TGCGCCAGCAGCCAAGACCCGGGGCCGGTCGCCAGTCAGCCCCAGCATTTT. This chain connects TRBV4-3 to TRBJ1-5; a possible D gene is TRBD1 (5 bases). Between the trimmed V and J ends, which lost 0 bases and 6 bases, there was a span of 18 bases. Per the germline V gene, CDR1 is LGHNA and CDR2 is YSLEER. The CDR3 is made up of 17 amino acids.

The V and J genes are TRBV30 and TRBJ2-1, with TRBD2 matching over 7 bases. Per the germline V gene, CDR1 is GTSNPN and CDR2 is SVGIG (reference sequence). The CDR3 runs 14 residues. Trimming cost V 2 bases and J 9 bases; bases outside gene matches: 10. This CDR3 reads CAWSWSGAPTEQFF. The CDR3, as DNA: TGTGCCTGGAGTTGGAGCGGGGCTCCTACTGAGCAGTTCTTC.

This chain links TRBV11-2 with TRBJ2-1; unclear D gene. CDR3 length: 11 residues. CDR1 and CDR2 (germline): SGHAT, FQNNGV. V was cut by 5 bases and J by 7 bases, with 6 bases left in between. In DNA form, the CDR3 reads TGTGCCAGCAGCCCCGCAAATGAGCAGTTCTTC. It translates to CASSPANEQFF.

The CDR3 DNA sequence: TGTGCCAGTAGTATAGACGGGGGTAACTACGAGCAGTACTTC. It codes for CASSIDGGNYEQYF. This chain uses TRBV19 with TRBJ2-7; D may be TRBD2 (6 bases). Germline loops: CDR1 LNHDA, CDR2 SQIVND (reference sequence). The germline V and J ends were trimmed by 0 bases and 3 bases, with 9 bases remaining between them. CDR3 size: 14 residues.

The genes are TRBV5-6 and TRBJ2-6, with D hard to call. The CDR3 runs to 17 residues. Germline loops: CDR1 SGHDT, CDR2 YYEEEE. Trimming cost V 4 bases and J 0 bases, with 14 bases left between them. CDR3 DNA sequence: TGTGCCAGCAGCCCGAGAATACAGTCCTCTGGGGCCAACGTCCTGACTTTC. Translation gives CASSPRIQSSGANVLTF.

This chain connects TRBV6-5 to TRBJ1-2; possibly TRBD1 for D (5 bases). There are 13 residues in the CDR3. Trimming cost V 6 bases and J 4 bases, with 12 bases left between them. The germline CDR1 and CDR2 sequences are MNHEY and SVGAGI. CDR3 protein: CASRGRVSYGYTF. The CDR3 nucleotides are TGTGCCAGCAGGGGCAGGGTTAGCTATGGCTACACCTTC.

CDR3 DNA sequence: TGTGCCAGCAGCTTAACACCCGGGGTAGCGTCGGATACGCAGTATTTT. It translates to CASSLTPGVASDTQYF. The rearrangement links TRBV7-9 to TRBJ2-3; D might be TRBD2 (5 bases). V was clipped by 2 bases and J by 6 bases, with 18 bases between them. This CDR3 contains 16 residues. Germline-derived CDR1 and CDR2 are SEHNR and FQNEAQ (reference sequence).

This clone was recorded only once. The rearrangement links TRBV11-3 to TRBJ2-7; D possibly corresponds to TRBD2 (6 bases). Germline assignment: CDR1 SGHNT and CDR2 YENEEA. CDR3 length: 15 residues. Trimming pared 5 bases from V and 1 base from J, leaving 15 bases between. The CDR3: CASSQGWRGSYEQYF. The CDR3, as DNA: TGTGCCAGCAGCCAAGGTTGGAGGGGATCCTACGAGCAGTACTTC.

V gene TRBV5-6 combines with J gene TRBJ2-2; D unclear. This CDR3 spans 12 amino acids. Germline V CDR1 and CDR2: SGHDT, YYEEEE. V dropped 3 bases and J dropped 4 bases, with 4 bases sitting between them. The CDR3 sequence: CASSSGTGELFF. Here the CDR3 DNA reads TGTGCCAGCAGCTCCGGCACCGGGGAGCTGTTTTTT.

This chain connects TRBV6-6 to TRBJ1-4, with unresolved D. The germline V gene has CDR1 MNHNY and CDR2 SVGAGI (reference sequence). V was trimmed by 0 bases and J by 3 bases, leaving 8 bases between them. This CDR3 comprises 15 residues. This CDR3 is CASSYSGLPNEKLFF. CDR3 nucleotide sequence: TGTGCCAGCAGTTACTCCGGGTTGCCTAATGAAAAACTGTTTTTT.

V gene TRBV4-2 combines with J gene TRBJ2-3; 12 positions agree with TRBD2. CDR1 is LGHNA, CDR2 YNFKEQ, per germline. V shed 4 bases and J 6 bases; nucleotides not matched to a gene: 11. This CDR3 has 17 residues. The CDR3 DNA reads TGTGCCAGCAGCCTCACCCTAGCGGGAGGGCCGTTCGATACGCAGTATTTT. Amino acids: CASSLTLAGGPFDTQYF.

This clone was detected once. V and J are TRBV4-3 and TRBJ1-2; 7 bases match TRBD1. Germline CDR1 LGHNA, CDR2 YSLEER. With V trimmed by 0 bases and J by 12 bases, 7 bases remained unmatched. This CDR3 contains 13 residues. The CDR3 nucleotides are TGCGCCAGCAGCCAAGATCGCGGACAGGTTAACACCTTC. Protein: CASSQDRGQVNTF.

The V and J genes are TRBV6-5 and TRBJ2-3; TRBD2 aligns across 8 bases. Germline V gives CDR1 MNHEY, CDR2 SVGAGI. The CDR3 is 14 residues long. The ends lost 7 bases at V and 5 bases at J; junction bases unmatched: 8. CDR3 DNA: TGTGCCAGCAAGGGAACGGGAGGGGTAGATACGCAGTATTTT. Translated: CASKGTGGVDTQYF.

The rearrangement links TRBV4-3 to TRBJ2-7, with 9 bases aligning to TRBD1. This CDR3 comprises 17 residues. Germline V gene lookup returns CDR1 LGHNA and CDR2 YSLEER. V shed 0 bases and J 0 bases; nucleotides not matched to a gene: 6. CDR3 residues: CASSQERKTGGSYEQYF. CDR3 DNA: TGCGCCAGCAGCCAAGAGAGAAAGACAGGGGGCTCCTACGAGCAGTACTTC.

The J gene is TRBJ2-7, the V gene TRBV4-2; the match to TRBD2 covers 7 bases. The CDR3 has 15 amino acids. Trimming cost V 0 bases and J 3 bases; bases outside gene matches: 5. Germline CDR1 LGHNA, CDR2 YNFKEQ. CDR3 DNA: TGTGCCAGCAGCCAAGAGGGGGGGAGCTTCTACGAGCAGTACTTC. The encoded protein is CASSQEGGSFYEQYF.